Here is one TCR beta chain with its context. The assay was immunoSEQ multiplex PCR, and TCRdb's table has in-frame clones only and misses some. This sample has about 88,000 clones, with 87% found just once. These data belong to a study of OX40 agonist ivuxolimab in advanced cancers. CDR3 length: 14 amino acids. Germline CDR1 is SEHNR and CDR2 is FQNEAQ (reference sequence). Between the trimmed V and J ends, which lost 3 bases and 6 bases, there was a span of 13 bases. The chain couples TRBV7-9 to TRBJ2-3; D not resolved. This clonotype was sampled from an adult with an advanced solid tumor such as melanoma, head and neck, liver or kidney cancer. Sequenced material: CD4+ or CD8+ T cells sorted from blood, taken in a trial of the OX40 agonist ivuxolimab. The CDR3 bases are TGTGCCAGCAGCTTGTTTCCTTTGCTTGATACGCAGTATTTT. Protein product: CASSLFPLLDTQYF. Full variable domain (missing parts from reference TRBV7-9 and TRBJ2-3): DTGVSQNPRHKITKRGQNVTFRCDPISEHNRLYWYRQTLGQGPEFLTYFQNEAQLEKSRLLSDRFSAERPKGSFSTLEIQRTEQGDSAMYLCASSLFPLLDTQYFGPGTRLTVL.